In its sample, the clone carrying this TCR beta chain was seen once. Its specificity is not known. The sample is drawn from a study of PD-1 blockade in classical Hodgkin lymphoma. The CDR3 consists of 16 residues. CDR1 is MGHRA, CDR2 YSYEKL, per germline. The V gene end was trimmed by 4 bases and the J gene end by 2 bases; junction bases not matched to a gene: 4. The time point is: cycle 4 day 1 (C4D1), after less than 7 weeks of nivolumab. Each patient experienced a relapse that followed autologous stem cell transplantation, and brentuximab vedotin exposure varied. Thawed PBMCs were the source of CD4+ T cells, purified by magnetic negative selection. Classifying best responses yielded complete response, partial response or progressive disease. The data were produced by immunoSEQ multiplex PCR, yet TCRdb's version contains in-frame clones alone and is incomplete. This sample has tens of thousands of clones; approximately 90% occur once, and the top ten carry roughly 0.43%.

Regarding the study as a whole: Complete responders had baseline diversity similar to newly diagnosed patients. Whereas CD4+ TCR diversity had risen significantly by C4D1, CD8+ TCR diversity had not.

The sample consisted of CD4+ T cells from blood, taken before the fourth cycle of nivolumab. The sequence was obtained from a human donor with classical Hodgkin lymphoma. V and J are TRBV4-1 and TRBJ2-1, with TRBD2 matching over 11 bases. CDR3 DNA sequence: TGCGCCAGCAGCCGAGGGACTAGCGGTACCTACAATGAGCAGTTCTTC. Protein product: CASSRGTSGTYNEQFF.